This T cell receptor beta chain was sequenced for a study of blood T cell repertoires in COVID-19. Study details: PBMCs, B-cell-depleted T cells, or T cells were the source of the cDNA or gDNA that made up the material.

Produced via immunoSEQ multiplex PCR; TCRdb's table is partial and in-frame only. The data show a few hundred thousand clones, around 86% seen once. With 0 bases removed from V and 5 bases from J, the gap between germline ends came to 8 bases. Germline lookup yields CDR1 SGHTA and CDR2 FQGNSA. The CDR3 runs to 14 residues. This receptor was identified in a woman aged 65 to 85 with active or convalescent COVID-19. Source material: peripheral blood. V gene TRBV7-2 combines with J gene TRBJ2-4; tentative D call: TRBD1 (5 bases). This CDR3 is CASSLAGHQNIQYF. The CDR3 DNA reads as TGTGCCAGCAGCTTAGCGGGGCACCAAAACATTCAGTACTTC.